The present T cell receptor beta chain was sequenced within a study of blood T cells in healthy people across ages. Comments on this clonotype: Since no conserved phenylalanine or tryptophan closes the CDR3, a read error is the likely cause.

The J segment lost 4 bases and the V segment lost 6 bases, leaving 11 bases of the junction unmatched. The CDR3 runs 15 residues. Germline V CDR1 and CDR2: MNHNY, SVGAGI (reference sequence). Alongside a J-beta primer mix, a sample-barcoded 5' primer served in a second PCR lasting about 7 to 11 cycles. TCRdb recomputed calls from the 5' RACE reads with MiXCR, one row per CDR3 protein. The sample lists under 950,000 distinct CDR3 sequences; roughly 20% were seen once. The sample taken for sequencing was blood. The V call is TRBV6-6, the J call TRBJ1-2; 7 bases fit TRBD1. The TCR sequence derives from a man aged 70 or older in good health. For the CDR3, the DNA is TGTGCCAGCAGCCTAGACAGGGACCACCTCTATGGCTACACCCTC. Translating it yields CASSLDRDHLYGYTL.